The 20 T cell receptor beta chains reported below all come from one sample, sequenced in a study of stem cell transplantation in POMP-related autoinflammatory disease. TCRdb keeps only in-frame clones here, not all; method: immunoSEQ multiplex PCR. This table has 25,000 to 30,000 clones, approximately 78% appearing once. Sequencing was performed on CD4+ T cells from PBMCs, taken before stem cell transplantation. The receptors were gathered from a human donor with POMP-related autoinflammation and immune dysregulation (PRAID).

This clone was counted only a few times. The chain links TRBV7-6 to TRBJ1-2; no clear D gene. CDR3 length: 10 residues. Trimming took 5 bases from V and 4 from J, leaving 2 bases between them. CDR1 and CDR2 from the germline V gene are SGHVS and FNYEAQ. The CDR3 spells CASSTYGYTF. DNA for the CDR3: TGTGCCAGCAGCACCTATGGCTACACCTTC. The whole variable domain, remainder taken from reference TRBV7-6 and TRBJ1-2, is GAGVSQSPRYKVTKRGQDVALRCDPISGHVSLYWYRQALGQGPEFLTYFNYEAQQDKSGLPNDRFSAERPEGSISTLTIQRTEQRDSAMYRCASSTYGYTFGSGTRLTVV.

The chain combines TRBV27 with TRBJ2-7; D possibly uses TRBD1 or TRBD2 (5 bases each). The germline V gene has CDR1 MNHEY and CDR2 SMNVEV (reference sequence). V dropped 5 bases and J dropped 2 bases, with 16 bases sitting between them. This CDR3 has 15 residues. The CDR3 sequence is CASSGVGVPPYEQYF. The CDR3 coding sequence is TGTGCCAGCAGTGGTGTGGGGGTTCCCCCCTACGAGCAGTACTTC.

Comments on this clone: Relative to the germline gene, one junction end is altered; a read error may explain this. The chain is built from TRBV7-7 and TRBJ1-1; the D is unclear. CDR1 SSHAT and CDR2 FNYEAQ come from the germline V gene (reference sequence). This CDR3 is 13 amino acids long. CDR3 sequence (DNA): TGTGCTAGCAGCTTAGCGCCCGGGCTTGAAGCTTTCTTT. Amino acids: CASSLAPGLEAFF. Full variable domain (remainder filled in from reference TRBV7-7 and TRBJ1-1): GAGVSQSPRYKVTKRGQDVTLRCDPISSHATLYWYQQALGQGPEFLTYFNYEAQPDKSGLPSDRFSAERPEGSISTLTIQRTEQRDSAMYRCASSLAPGLEAFFGQGTRLTVV.

V usage is TRBV2 and J usage is TRBJ2-5, with a tentative D call TRBD2 (6 bases). There are 15 residues in the CDR3. Germline lookup yields CDR1 SNHLY and CDR2 FYNNEI. The V gene lost 8 bases and the J gene lost 4 bases, with 20 bases spanning the gap. CDR3 nucleotide sequence: TGTGCCAGCTGGGATTACGGGGGAGTTCCAGAGACCCAGTACTTC. Protein product: CASWDYGGVPETQYF.

This chain connects TRBV6-1 to TRBJ1-2; weak D call: TRBD1 (6 bases). The CDR3 is 15 amino acids. The V end lost 3 bases, the J end lost 3 bases, and 14 bases lay between the germline ends. Germline values: CDR1 MNHNS, CDR2 SASEGT. CDR3 region: CASSDRFRGDYGYTF. CDR3 bases: TGTGCCAGCAGTGACCGATTCAGGGGTGACTATGGCTACACCTTC.

J is TRBJ2-7 and V is TRBV27; D gene ambiguous. CDR3 length: 11 amino acids. V dropped 7 bases and J dropped 2 bases, with 6 bases sitting between them. CDR1 is MNHEY, CDR2 SMNVEV, per germline (reference sequence). The CDR3 DNA sequence: TGTGCCAGCATCCCCCCCTACGAGCAGTACTTC. Its translation: CASIPPYEQYF.

The gene calls are TRBV19 and TRBJ1-2; D is perhaps TRBD1 (6 bases). Germline V gene lookup returns CDR1 LNHDA and CDR2 SQIVND (reference sequence). V was clipped by 3 bases and J by 1 base, with 15 bases between them. CDR3 length: 16 amino acids. The CDR3 DNA reads TGTGCCAGTAGTATGGAGGGGGACACCATTAACTATGGCTACACCTTC. It encodes CASSMEGDTINYGYTF.

The rearrangement uses TRBV5-1 and TRBJ2-3; 9 nucleotides agree with TRBD2. The germline CDR1 and CDR2 sequences are SGHRS and YFSETQ. The CDR3 loop spans 15 amino acids. Trimming removed 1 base from V and 6 bases from J; junction bases left unmatched: 6. CDR3 amino acids: CASSLSSGIRDTQYF. DNA of the CDR3: TGCGCCAGCAGCTTGTCTAGCGGGATCCGGGATACGCAGTATTTT.

This rearrangement joins TRBV7-9 to TRBJ1-4; D not certain. The CDR3 is made up of 15 amino acids. Deletions cut 1 base from V and 0 bases from J, with 6 bases between. Germline assignment: CDR1 SEHNR and CDR2 FQNEAQ (reference sequence). The CDR3 nucleotides are TGTGCCAGCAGCTTAGTGGAATCAACTAATGAAAAACTGTTTTTT. Amino acid sequence: CASSLVESTNEKLFF.

This sequence joins TRBV7-9 and TRBJ2-3; perhaps TRBD1 as D (5 bases). This CDR3 comprises 16 residues. Germline values: CDR1 SEHNR, CDR2 FQNEAQ (reference sequence). V was clipped by 0 bases and J by 3 bases, with 13 bases between them. Here the CDR3 DNA reads TGTGCCAGCAGCTTAGCGGAAGGGGTTTGGACAGATACGCAGTATTTT. Encoded protein: CASSLAEGVWTDTQYF.

The gene calls are TRBV7-9 and TRBJ2-1; the D gene is possibly TRBD2 (6 bases). Germline assignment: CDR1 SEHNR and CDR2 FQNEAQ (reference sequence). Trimming cost V 5 bases and J 3 bases, with 14 bases left between them. CDR3 length equals 15 residues. The CDR3 is CASSPPSGDYNEQFF. The CDR3 DNA follows: TGTGCCAGCAGCCCCCCCTCGGGGGACTACAATGAGCAGTTCTTC.

This clone was seen more than once but under ten times. The chain carries TRBV18 and TRBJ2-7, with 9 positions matching TRBD1. Unmatched junction bases numbered 10, after V lost 3 bases and J lost 4 bases. The CDR3 loop spans 16 amino acids. Germline V lookup: CDR1 KGHSH, CDR2 LQKENI. CDR3 sequence (DNA): TGTGCCAGCTCACCCTACGACAGGGGGGTTTCGTACGAGCAGTACTTC. Translating it yields CASSPYDRGVSYEQYF.

The chain is built from TRBV4-1 and TRBJ1-2; no definite D call. The CDR3 spans 14 residues. The germline V and J ends were trimmed by 0 bases and 2 bases, with 7 bases remaining between them. Germline V gene sequence: CDR1 MGHRA, CDR2 YSYEKL. The CDR3 DNA reads TGCGCCAGCAGCCAAGATCGGAACAACTATGGCTACACCTTC. Its protein is CASSQDRNNYGYTF.

This clone has only a few counts. The CDR3 reads CASSISRDRGMFF. In DNA form, the CDR3 reads TGTGCCAGTAGTATCAGCAGGGACAGGGGAATGTTTTTT. The rearrangement uses TRBV19 and TRBJ1-4; TRBD1 matches at 10 bases. Germline V gene sequence: CDR1 LNHDA, CDR2 SQIVND (reference sequence). V lost 3 bases, J lost 15 bases, and 7 bases stayed unmatched. CDR3 length: 13 residues.

The chain uses TRBV6-1 and TRBJ2-5; 9 bases match TRBD2. Trimming at V came to 3 bases and at J to 2 bases, leaving 10 bases not matched to a gene. The CDR3 has 17 amino acids. The germline V gene encodes CDR1 MNHNS and CDR2 SASEGT. The CDR3 bases are TGTGCCAGCAGTGAGCTGGCGGGGGGGATCTATCAAGAGACCCAGTACTTC. This sequence encodes CASSELAGGIYQETQYF.

This rearrangement joins TRBV7-8 to TRBJ2-5; 11 positions agree with TRBD1. The germline CDR1 and CDR2 sequences are SGHVS and FQNEAQ. J lost 6 bases, V lost 4 bases, and 7 bases had no gene match. The CDR3 has 15 residues. The CDR3 region is CASSSRDRGLKTQYF. The DNA for the CDR3 is TGTGCCAGCAGCTCCCGGGACAGGGGGTTAAAGACCCAGTACTTC.

This chain connects TRBV19 to TRBJ1-2; 8 nucleotides match TRBD1. From germline, CDR1 is LNHDA and CDR2 SQIVND (reference sequence). CDR3 length equals 14 residues. After removal of 5 bases from V and 2 bases from J, the junction contained 4 bases not matched to a gene. The CDR3 protein is CASSLDRANYGYTF. CDR3 nucleotide sequence: TGTGCCAGTAGTCTGGACAGGGCCAACTATGGCTACACCTTC.

V and J are TRBV19 and TRBJ1-5; no definite D call. Germline V lookup: CDR1 LNHDA, CDR2 SQIVND (reference sequence). This CDR3 has 15 residues. Trimming removed 3 bases from V and 4 bases from J, with 13 bases in between. The CDR3 region has the DNA TGTGCCAGTAGTATTGACCCTTGGTCGAATCAGCCCCAGCATTTT. It is translated as CASSIDPWSNQPQHF.

J is TRBJ2-5 and V is TRBV11-2; no definite D call. Looked up from germline, CDR1 is SGHAT and CDR2 is FQNNGV. CDR3 length equals 12 residues. Trimming took off 4 bases at V and 4 bases at J, with 7 bases between the two ends. DNA for the CDR3: TGTGCCAGCAGCTCACCACGAGAGACCCAGTACTTC. As protein: CASSSPRETQYF.

The gene calls are TRBV6-5 and TRBJ1-2; the D gene is possibly TRBD1 (6 bases). This CDR3 spans 15 amino acids. V lost 6 bases, J lost 5 bases, and 19 bases lay in between. Per the germline V gene, CDR1 is MNHEY and CDR2 is SVGAGI. CDR3 nucleotides: TGTGCCAGCAGACCTTCACAGGGAAGAGAATATGGCTACACCTTC. Translated: CASRPSQGREYGYTF.